These T cell receptor beta chains were read from a single sample in a study of T cell responses to AZD1222 COVID-19 vaccine. This table comes from immunoSEQ multiplex PCR, and its TCRdb copy is limited to in-frame clones, with some not included. Counted here are roughly 120,000 clones, about 86% occurring once; the ten biggest clones make up around 10%. This specimen was peripheral blood, taken on day 0 of AZD1222 vaccination. The receptors come from an adult in good health. CDR3s include the opening cysteine and the closing phenylalanine or tryptophan. D genes are given only for firm matches. A row's size may be missing; if present it is once, few, many or a size class.

.	TRBV25-1	TRBJ1-4	.	TGTGCCAGCAGTGACGGGGTCACCAATGAAAAACTGTTTTTT	CASSDGVTNEKLFF
.	TRBV6-5	TRBJ2-5	.	TGTGCCAGCAGCTCCGGGGAGACCCAGTACTTC	CASSSGETQYF
TRBD1	TRBV29-1	TRBJ2-7	.	TGCAGCGCCGGACAGGATAGAGCCTACGAGCAGTACTTC	CSAGQDRAYEQYF
.	TRBV5-4	TRBJ1-2	.	TGTGCCAGCAGCTTTCGACCCCCCGGAAACTTCTATGGCTACACCTTC	CASSFRPPGNFYGYTF
.	TRBV27	TRBJ2-2	once	TGTGCCAGCAGTCTCCGGGGGGCCGGCGGGGAGCTGTTTTTT	CASSLRGAGGELFF
.	TRBV7-6	TRBJ1-4	.	TGTGCCAGCAGCTTAATCCGGGACACTATGGAGGAAAAACTGTTTTTT	CASSLIRDTMEEKLFF
.	TRBV7-8	TRBJ1-1	.	TGTGCCAGCAGAAATCGGGGGCGGGGGTACACTGAAGCTTTCTTT	CASRNRGRGYTEAFF
TRBD1	TRBV7-9	TRBJ1-4	.	TGTGCCAGCAGCATCCGGACAGGGGGCGGTAATGAAAAACTGTTTTTT	CASSIRTGGGNEKLFF
TRBD1	TRBV14	TRBJ1-1	medium-sized	TGTGCCAGCAGCTTCCAGGGGGCCTTGAACACTGAAGCTTTCTTT	CASSFQGALNTEAFF
.	TRBV29-1	TRBJ2-7	.	TGCAGCGTTGAGCTTCCGGGTACAATCTACGAGCAGTACTTC	CSVELPGTIYEQYF
.	TRBV6-5	TRBJ2-7	once	TGTGCCAGCAGTTTTCTTGGTAACTCCTACGAGCAGTACTTC	CASSFLGNSYEQYF
TRBD1	TRBV12-5	TRBJ1-1	.	TGTGCTAGTGGTTCCGTGGACAGGGTCACTGAAGCTTTCTTT	CASGSVDRVTEAFF